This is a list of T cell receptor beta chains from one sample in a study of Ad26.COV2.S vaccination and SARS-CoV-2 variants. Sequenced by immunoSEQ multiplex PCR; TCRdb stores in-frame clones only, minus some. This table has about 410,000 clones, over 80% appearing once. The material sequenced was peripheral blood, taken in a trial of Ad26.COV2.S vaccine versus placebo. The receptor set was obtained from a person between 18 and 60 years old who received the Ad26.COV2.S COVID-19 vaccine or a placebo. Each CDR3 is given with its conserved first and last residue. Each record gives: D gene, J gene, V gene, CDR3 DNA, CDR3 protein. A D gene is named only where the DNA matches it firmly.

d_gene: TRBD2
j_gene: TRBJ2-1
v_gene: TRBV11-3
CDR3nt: TGTGCCAGCAGCTCCGGGGGGGCCTACAATGAGCAGTTCTTC
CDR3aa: CASSSGGAYNEQFF

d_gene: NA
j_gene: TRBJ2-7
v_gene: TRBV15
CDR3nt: TGTGCCACCAGCAGCCGTAGGGGGGGCCCAGGCGAGCAGTACTTC
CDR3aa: CATSSRRGGPGEQYF

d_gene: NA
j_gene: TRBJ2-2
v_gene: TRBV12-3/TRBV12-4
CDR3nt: TGTGCCAGCAGTTTGAACACCGGGGAGCTGTTTTTT
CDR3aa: CASSLNTGELFF

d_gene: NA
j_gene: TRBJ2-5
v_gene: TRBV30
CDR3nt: TGTGCCTGGAGGAATAGTGAGCTACAACAAGAGACCCAGTACTTC
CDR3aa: CAWRNSELQQETQYF

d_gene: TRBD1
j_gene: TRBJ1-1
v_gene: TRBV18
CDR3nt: TGTGCCAGCTCACCTCGGGGACAGATGAACACTGAAGCTTTCTTT
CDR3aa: CASSPRGQMNTEAFF

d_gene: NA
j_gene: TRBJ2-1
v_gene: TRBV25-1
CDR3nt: TGTGCCAGCAGTGAAATCGGGGCCTACCCGAGCAATGAGCAGTTCTTC
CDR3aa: CASSEIGAYPSNEQFF

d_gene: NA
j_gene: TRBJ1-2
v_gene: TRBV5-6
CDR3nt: TGTGCCAGCAGCTTCCGGCAGGGGTATGGCTACACCTTC
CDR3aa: CASSFRQGYGYTF

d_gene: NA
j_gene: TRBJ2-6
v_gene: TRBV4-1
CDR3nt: TGCGCCAGCAGCCAAGAACCGGGCACTGGGGCCAACGTCCTGACTTTC
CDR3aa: CASSQEPGTGANVLTF

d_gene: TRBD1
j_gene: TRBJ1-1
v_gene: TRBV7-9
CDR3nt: TGTGCCAGCAGCTCCCTGACAGGGTTCTCGGCGAAAGCTTTCTTT
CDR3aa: CASSSLTGFSAKAFF

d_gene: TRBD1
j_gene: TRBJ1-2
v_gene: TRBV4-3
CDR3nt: TGCGCCAGCAGCCAAGGATTGGACGGACAGGGGTATGGCTACACCTTC
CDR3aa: CASSQGLDGQGYGYTF

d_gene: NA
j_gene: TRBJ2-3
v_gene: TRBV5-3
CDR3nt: TGTGCCAGAAACGTCGCATGGCAGGGCAGCAAGGATACGCAGTATTTT
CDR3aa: CARNVAWQGSKDTQYF

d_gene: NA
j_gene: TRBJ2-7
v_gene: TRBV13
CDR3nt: TGTGCCAGCAGCCCACAATCCATTCCCGGCCAGGACGAGCAGTACTTC
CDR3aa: CASSPQSIPGQDEQYF

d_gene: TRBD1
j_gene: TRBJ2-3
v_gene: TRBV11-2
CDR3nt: TGTGCCAGCAGCCCAGGGGGGGACAGGGGGTGGTTCACAGATACGCAGTATTTT
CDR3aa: CASSPGGDRGWFTDTQYF